The clone carrying this T cell receptor beta chain appeared a few times. As yet, its antigen is unknown. The gene names given are mouse names. The CDR3 goes on 4 residues after the read ends, and that part is filled in from the germline J gene. This CDR3 has 17 residues. V lost 6 bases and J lost 0; bases outside the gene matches: 7. The V gene's germline CDR1 is NNHDY and CDR2 SYVADS. This sample was taken from a study of CD8+ T cells in alopecia areata. Broader study findings: Clarity of TCR sharing across patients fell short of that in mice, possibly HLA-related.

Extracted RNA was reverse transcribed, and the resulting cDNA served as sequencing template. Generated by immunoSEQ multiplex PCR, the TCRdb table keeps only in-frame clones and is missing some. The sample yields roughly 110,000 clones, without any singletons. The chain recombines TRBV13-3 with TRBJ2-3, with 13 bases matching TRBD2. The sequencing sample was made of lesional skin. The TCR was taken from a C3H/HeJ mouse with alopecia areata. The strain's MHC: H2-k. Here the CDR3 reads CASNPGTGGVSAETLYF. The DNA read from the CDR3 is TGTGCCAGCAACCCCGGGACTGGGGGGGTTAGTGCAGAA.